A single TCR beta chain is shown here with its context. The CDR3 consists of 15 residues. Germline V gives CDR1 SGDLS, CDR2 YYNGEE. V was cut by 3 bases and J by 0 bases, with 12 bases left in between. The data belong to a study of blood T cell repertoires in COVID-19. Profiled with immunoSEQ multiplex PCR; TCRdb holds only in-frame clones, not every one. The table has around 190,000 clones, 83% seen once. This rearrangement joins TRBV9 to TRBJ1-1; D gene unclear. The clonotype originates from a woman in her 70s with COVID-19, enrolled during active disease. Input material: peripheral blood. CDR3 nucleotides: TGTGCCAGCAGCGCAGTACAGCCCATGAACACTGAAGCTTTCTTT. This encodes CASSAVQPMNTEAFF.